Listed here are 21 T cell receptor delta chains from one sample, sequenced in a study of γδ T cells in repeated Plasmodium falciparum infection. Gammadelta T cells were flow-sorted from PBMC into Vgamma9/Vdelta2+ and Vdelta2-negative populations for bulk analysis. With CATT, TCRdb re-called clones from the multiplex PCR reads. Altogether 75,000 to 95,000 delta-chain clones are present, 0.85% to 1% being singletons, with the ten largest covering 9% to 10%. The sample comprised gamma-delta T cells from blood. The receptors here all came from a pool of human donors (malaria-infected and uninfected, not separated).

As for this clone: The TCRdb record carries a much larger clone's protein, which differs from this DNA's translation at residue 9; a read error is the likely cause, and the protein listed here is the DNA translation. The V call is TRDV2, the J call TRDJ1, with D possibly being TRDD3 (6 bases). Germline matching of the DNA provided the J gene here, since TCRdb leaves it blank. This CDR3 is built from 18 residues. Per the germline V gene, CDR1 is GEAIGNYY and CDR2 is EKD. V gave up 1 base and J gave up 0 bases, with 20 bases separating them. CDR3 protein: CACDTGYWEIRNTDKLIF. As DNA, the CDR3 is TGTGCCTGTGACACTGGGTACTGGGAGATACGGAACACCGATAAACTCATCTTT.

This clone was detected a few times. Only one base separates this from a far larger clonotype, so it likely reflects a read error. Other nucleotide sequences from this sample produce the same CDR3. The gene calls are TRDV2 and TRDJ1; TRDD3 aligns across 7 bases. Germline CDR1 GEAIGNYY, CDR2 EKD. The CDR3 has 16 amino acids. J gave up 3 bases and V 1 base, and 10 bases lay outside the gene matches. The CDR3 region has the DNA TGTGCCTGTGACACTGTTTCGGCGGGATACTCCGATAAACTCATCTTT. Translating it yields CACDTVSAGYSDKLIF.

This clone was seen a handful of times. TCRdb's listed protein matches a much larger clone and diverges from this DNA's translation at residue 5, likely through a read error; the protein shown comes from the DNA. The chain couples TRDV2 to TRDJ1; 8 positions agree with TRDD3. As TCRdb names no J gene, one was assigned here on the basis of a DNA match to germline. The CDR3 has 16 amino acids. Trimming at V came to 3 bases and at J to 4 bases, leaving 12 bases not matched to a gene. Germline V CDR1 and CDR2: GEAIGNYY, EKD. Written as DNA, the CDR3 is TGTGCCTGTGACCGCCTCGCTGGGGGAAACCACGATAAACTCATCTTT. Protein product: CACDRLAGGNHDKLIF.

Note on this clone: TCRdb attributes to this sequence the protein of a much larger clone, which differs from the DNA translation at residue 5; a read error is likely, and the protein displayed is translated from the DNA. The CDR3 nucleotides are TGTGCCTGTGACATCGGTCTGGGGGATACGCTTTCAGCCGATAAACTCATCTTT. Protein sequence: CACDIGLGDTLSADKLIF. The chain is built from TRDV2 and TRDJ1; 12 bases map to TRDD3. Here the J gene was assigned by germline matching of the DNA, as TCRdb has none. CDR3 length: 18 residues. Germline loops: CDR1 GEAIGNYY, CDR2 EKD. V lost 2 bases to trimming and J lost 3 bases; unmatched junction nucleotides: 12.

There are a few counts of this clone. A read error likely explains why the TCRdb protein, taken from a much larger clone, differs from this DNA's translation at residue 12; the protein shown is translated from the DNA. No J gene call was made, and the V gene is TRDV2. Germline CDR1 and CDR2: GEAIGNYY and EKD. The CDR3 length is 14 residues. The CDR3 sequence is CACDTAPEGDKFIF. CDR3 nucleotides: TGTGCCTGTGACACCGCTCCCGAGGGCGATAAATTCATCTTT.

This clone came up a few times. A read error likely explains why the TCRdb protein, taken from a much larger clone, differs from this DNA's translation at residue 14; the protein shown is translated from the DNA. The V call is TRDV2, the J call TRDJ1, with TRDD3 identical over 10 bases. The J gene, left out of TCRdb, was set here by checking the DNA against germline. The CDR3 runs to 21 residues. V trimming: 1 base; J trimming: 1 base; junction bases outside the gene matches: 20. The germline V gene has CDR1 GEAIGNYY and CDR2 EKD. DNA of the CDR3: TGTGCCTGTGACACACCGTCTTCAAGGCATCTGGGGGATAGTCGCACCGATAAACTCATCTTT. This sequence encodes CACDTPSSRHLGDSRTDKLIF.

This clone occurred many times. A far larger clone is off by one base, so a read error is likely. Other DNA variants within this sample encode the same CDR3. This rearrangement joins TRDV2 to TRDJ1, with 8 bases aligning to TRDD3. Germline lookup yields CDR1 GEAIGNYY and CDR2 EKD. The length of the CDR3 is 17 residues. CDR3 protein: CACDTVSGIRNTDKLIF. The CDR3 coding sequence is TGTGCCTGCGACACCGTCTCCGGGATACGAAACACCGATAAACTCATCTTT.

As concerns this clone: For this DNA, TCRdb reports the protein of a much larger clone, which diverges at residue 20, most likely from a read error; the protein presented here is translated directly from the DNA. The chain combines TRDV2 with TRDJ3, with 8 bases aligning to TRDD3. TCRdb does not report a J gene; here it was assigned by matching the DNA to germline references. Germline loops: CDR1 GEAIGNYY, CDR2 EKD. The CDR3 runs to 23 residues. CDR3 sequence: CACDTVSGYTGGFSSWDTRRMFF. DNA for the CDR3: TGTGCCTGTGACACCGTCTCCGGGTATACTGGGGGGTTTAGCTCCTGGGACACCCGACGGATGTTTTTC.

A word on this clone: A far larger clone lies a single base away; this is likely a read error. In the same sample, other DNA sequences code for this CDR3. V is TRDV2 and J is TRDJ1; 9 positions agree with TRDD3. Since TCRdb gives no J gene, matching the DNA to germline was used here to assign it. This CDR3 spans 15 amino acids. Losses at the gene ends were 0 bases for V and 2 bases for J; bases not matched to a gene: 3. The germline V gene has CDR1 GEAIGNYY and CDR2 EKD. CDR3 in amino acids: CACDTIGGYTDKLIF. In DNA, the CDR3 is TGTGCCTGTGACACCATTGGGGGATATACCGATAAACTCATCTTT.

In this sample, this clone turned up a few times. Only one base separates this from a far larger clonotype, so it likely reflects a read error. The sample contains more than one DNA sequence encoding this CDR3. The chain combines TRDV1 with TRDJ1; D gene ambiguous. The J gene was not available in TCRdb and was assigned here by matching the DNA to germline segments. The germline V and J ends were trimmed by 2 bases and 6 bases, with 22 bases remaining between them. The CDR3 is 17 residues long. Germline lookup yields CDR1 TSWWSYY and CDR2 QGS. The CDR3, as DNA: TGTGCTCTTGGGGAAATTACGGCCTTTACTGTACTGTATAAACTCATCTTT. This encodes CALGEITAFTVLYKLIF.

This clone was detected a few times. This DNA's translation and the protein TCRdb lists, from a much larger clone, do not match at residue 11, likely due to a read error; the protein shown is translated from the DNA. J is TRDJ1 and V is TRDV1; D is possibly TRDD3 (5 bases). No J segment appears in TCRdb, so it was assigned here by matching the sequence to germline. Trimming cost V 2 bases and J 0 bases, with 25 bases left between them. The CDR3 runs 20 residues. From germline, CDR1 is TSWWSYY and CDR2 QGS. This CDR3 is CALGEDPKSVRDSYTDKLIF. As DNA, the CDR3 is TGTGCTCTTGGGGAAGATCCGAAGTCTGTCAGGGATTCGTACACCGATAAACTCATCTTT.

This clone was counted only a few times. A far larger clone differs by one base, so this is likely a read error. The same CDR3 arises from other DNA sequences in this sample as well. The gene calls are TRDV1 and TRDJ1, with D unresolved. This CDR3 comprises 17 residues. Trimming removed 2 bases from V and 5 bases from J, with 21 bases in between. CDR1 and CDR2 (germline): TSWWSYY, QGS. The CDR3 DNA reads as TGTGCTCTTGGGGAAAGGAAGGGCGAGCCCAGGACTGATAAACTCATCTTT. Translation: CALGERKGEPRTDKLIF.

This clone was picked up a small number of times. This likely traces to a read error, being one base from a far larger clone. This same CDR3 is encoded by further DNA sequences in the sample. The chain carries TRDV1 and TRDJ2; 11 nucleotides match TRDD3. CDR3 length: 19 residues. J lost 5 bases, V lost 3 bases, and 14 bases had no gene match. CDR1 and CDR2 from the germline V gene are TSWWSYY and QGS. CDR3 residues: CALGDYSFWGIPTTAQLFF. The CDR3 coding sequence is TGTGCTCTTGGGGATTATTCCTTCTGGGGGATACCTACTACAGCACAACTCTTCTTT.

This clone was observed many times. The chain combines TRDV2 with TRDJ1; 10 bases match TRDD3. Germline assignment: CDR1 GEAIGNYY and CDR2 EKD. Germline trimming cut 0 bases from V and 1 base from J; bases unmatched to any gene: 7. This CDR3 spans 17 amino acids. In nucleotides, the CDR3 is TGTGCCTGTGACACCATGGGGGGATACGCCTTCACCGATAAACTCATCTTT. Amino acid sequence: CACDTMGGYAFTDKLIF.

As for this clone: The TCRdb protein, from a much larger clone, departs from this DNA's translation at residue 8, likely by read error; the protein shown derives from the DNA. This chain joins TRDV2 and TRDJ1; D is unresolved. Looked up from germline, CDR1 is GEAIGNYY and CDR2 is EKD. Trimming left V 0 bases short and J 1 base short, with 20 bases between. The CDR3 is made up of 18 amino acids. In nucleotides, the CDR3 is TGTGCCTGTGACACCGTGTCGGTAGCGCCCAGAATCACCGATAAACTCATCTTT. It codes for CACDTVSVAPRITDKLIF.

The table lists this clone with a few counts. A far larger clone lies a single base away; this is likely a read error. Other nucleotide sequences in the sample specify the same CDR3. The chain joins TRDV1 to TRDJ1; possibly TRDD2 or TRDD3 for D (5 bases each). TCRdb supplies no J gene; here it was assigned by aligning the nucleotide sequence to germline. CDR3 length equals 16 residues. V shed 3 bases and J shed 2 bases, with 16 bases lying between them. Germline CDR1 reads TSWWSYY; CDR2 reads QGS. The DNA for the CDR3 is TGTGCTCTTGGGGAGATCTTCCATCCTGGGACCGATAAACTCATCTTT. Its protein product is CALGEIFHPGTDKLIF.

Details on this clone: TCRdb's protein for this DNA is that of a much larger clone and differs from the translation at residue 15, likely a read error; the protein shown is the DNA translation. The chain joins TRDV1 to TRDJ1; 8 bases match TRDD3. TCRdb carries no J gene annotation; the J gene was assigned here by matching the DNA with germline. The CDR3 spans 19 residues. Germline CDR1 TSWWSYY, CDR2 QGS. V was pared by 9 bases and J by 7 bases, with 28 bases of the junction left unmatched. This CDR3 reads CALRAVRSVLGVGPGKLIF. The CDR3 nucleotides read TGTGCTCTCCGGGCCGTTCGATCCGTACTGGGGGTAGGCCCCGGTAAACTCATCTTT.

Points on this clone: A far larger clone is one base from this, pointing to a likely read error. In the same sample, other DNA sequences code for this CDR3. This chain joins TRDV2 and TRDJ1, with a weak D call TRDD3 (6 bases). No J gene was available from TCRdb, and it was assigned here by a germline match of the DNA. Germline V gene lookup returns CDR1 GEAIGNYY and CDR2 EKD. The CDR3 consists of 16 residues. The CDR3 region has the DNA TGCGCCTGTGACACCGGCTTTGGGGGGTCCACCGATAAACTCATCTTT. Translated, it gives CACDTGFGGSTDKLIF.

Remarks on this clone: The mismatch at residue 3 between this DNA's translation and the TCRdb protein of a much larger clone likely reflects a read error; the protein shown is translated from the DNA. The CDR3 spells CAFDTPFVVGVLIF. For the CDR3, the DNA is TGTGCCTTTGACACCCCTTTTGTAGTTGGCGTACTCATCTTT. The V gene is TRDV2, the J gene TRDJ1; D call uncertain. TCRdb records no J gene; here it was assigned by comparing the DNA to germline. The CDR3 contains 14 residues. CDR1 is GEAIGNYY, CDR2 EKD, per germline.

This clone has more than one count but fewer than ten. TCRdb's entry gives the protein of a much larger clone, which mismatches this DNA's translation at residue 4, likely from a read error; the protein reported here is translated from the DNA. The chain combines TRDV1 with TRDJ1; 9 nucleotides match TRDD2. TCRdb leaves out the J gene; it was filled in here by matching the DNA to germline. This CDR3 has 19 residues. Germline CDR1 is TSWWSYY and CDR2 is QGS. CDR3 in amino acids: CALRDPFLRRWGRTDKLIF. CDR3 in DNA: TGTGCTCTTAGGGATCCCTTCCTACGTAGGTGGGGGAGAACCGATAAACTCATCTTT.

This clone occurred a few times. TCRdb shows a much larger clone's protein in place of this DNA's translation, and the two differ at residue 5, likely through a read error; the protein shown is translated from the DNA. The gene calls are TRDV1 and TRDJ1; possibly TRDD3 for D (5 bases). V was pared by 5 bases and J by 7 bases, with 23 bases between. The germline V gene has CDR1 TSWWSYY and CDR2 QGS. There are 16 residues in the CDR3. The CDR3 DNA sequence: TGTGCTCTTGGGAAATTCTGTACTGGTCCAAGTGTTAAACTCATCTTT. This gives the protein CALGKFCTGPSVKLIF.